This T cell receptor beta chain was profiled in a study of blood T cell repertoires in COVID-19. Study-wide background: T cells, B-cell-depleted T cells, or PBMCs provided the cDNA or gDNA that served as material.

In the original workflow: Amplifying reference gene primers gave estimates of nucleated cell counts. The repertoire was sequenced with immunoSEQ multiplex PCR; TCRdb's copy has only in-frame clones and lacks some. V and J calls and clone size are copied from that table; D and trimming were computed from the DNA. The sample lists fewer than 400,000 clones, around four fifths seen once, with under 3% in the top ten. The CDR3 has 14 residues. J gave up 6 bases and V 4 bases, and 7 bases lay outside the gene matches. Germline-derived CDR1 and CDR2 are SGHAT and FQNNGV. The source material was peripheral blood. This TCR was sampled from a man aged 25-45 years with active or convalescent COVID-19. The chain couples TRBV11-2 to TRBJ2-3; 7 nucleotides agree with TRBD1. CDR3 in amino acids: CASSYRQGLDTQYF. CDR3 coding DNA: TGTGCCAGCAGCTACCGACAGGGTTTGGATACGCAGTATTTT.